This T cell receptor beta chain was captured in a study of blood T cell repertoires in COVID-19. On the study more broadly: Sites in the United States, Italy and Spain provided acute and convalescent COVID-19 samples. In each case, the material was cDNA or gDNA derived from T cells, B-cell-depleted T cells, or PBMCs.

Clones were read by immunoSEQ multiplex PCR, and TCRdb kept only the in-frame ones, dropping some. The sample yields some 430,000 clones, around 90% seen once. The sequence came from a man younger than 35 who had recovered from COVID-19. The sequenced material came from PBMCs or T cells enriched from blood (not recorded which).

CDR3 sequence: CSADLRVDEAFF. The CDR3 DNA reads TGCAGCGCGGACCTAAGAGTAGATGAAGCTTTCTTT. V gene TRBV29-1 combines with J gene TRBJ1-1; D gene ambiguous. The germline V and J ends were trimmed by 7 bases and 7 bases, with 16 bases remaining between them. The CDR3 runs to 12 residues. Germline lookup yields CDR1 SQVTM and CDR2 ANQGSEA. The full variable domain, with the rest looked up from reference TRBV29-1 and TRBJ1-1, is SAVISQKPSRDICQRGTSLTIQCQVDSQVTMMFWYRQQPGQSLTLIATANQGSEATYESGFVIDKFPISRPNLTFSTLTVSNMSPEDSSIYLCSADLRVDEAFFGQGTRLTVV.